The 18 T cell receptor beta chains below come from one sample, sequenced in a study of T-cell memory formation after mild COVID-19. Each CDR3 protein gets one entry after TCRdb re-called the 5' RACE reads with MiXCR. The table lists hundreds of thousands of distinct CDR3 sequences, over 20% of them singletons. Sequencing was carried out using PBMCs or a T cell subset sorted from them (not recorded which). The receptors come from an adult woman who had mild COVID-19 (a few samples of this study predate the infection). Cell type and time point are not known.

DNA of the CDR3: TGTGCCATCAGTGACCTTCGCATAGTGGGGGGTGGCCATTCACCCCTCCACTTT. Translated, it gives CAISDLRIVGGGHSPLHF. The rearrangement links TRBV10-3 to TRBJ1-6; weak D call: TRBD1 (5 bases). The CDR3 spans 18 residues. Between the trimmed V and J ends, which lost 3 bases and 8 bases, there was a span of 23 bases. Per the germline V gene, CDR1 is ENHRY and CDR2 is SYGVKD.

This sequence joins TRBV7-3 and TRBJ1-1; D gene uncertain. The germline CDR1 and CDR2 sequences are SGHTA and FQGTGA. The CDR3 loop spans 14 amino acids. V gave up 5 bases and J gave up 6 bases, with 16 bases separating them. This CDR3 is CASSPSLRVAEAFF. For the CDR3, the DNA is TGTGCCAGCAGCCCCTCCCTTAGAGTGGCTGAAGCTTTCTTT.

The rearrangement uses TRBV10-3 and TRBJ2-7; weak D call: TRBD2 (6 bases). The V gene lost 2 bases and the J gene lost 4 bases, with 21 bases spanning the gap. The CDR3 extends over 17 amino acids. The germline V gene encodes CDR1 ENHRY and CDR2 SYGVKD. CDR3 protein: CAISEEEGTHNLYEQYF. DNA of the CDR3: TGTGCCATCAGTGAGGAGGAGGGGACCCACAACTTGTACGAGCAGTACTTC.

The V gene is TRBV7-9, the J gene TRBJ2-7, with 9 positions matching TRBD1. CDR3 size: 16 residues. Germline-derived CDR1 and CDR2 are SEHNR and FQNEAQ (reference sequence). The ends lost 3 bases at V and 2 bases at J; junction bases unmatched: 8. The CDR3 is CASSFWGDRATYEQYF. CDR3 bases: TGTGCCAGCAGCTTTTGGGGGGACAGGGCTACCTACGAGCAGTACTTC. The full variable domain, in which reference TRBV7-9 and TRBJ2-7 provide the parts outside the CDR3, is DTGVSQNPRHKITKRGQNVTFRCDPISEHNRLYWYRQTLGQGPEFLTYFQNEAQLEKSRLLSDRFSAERPKGSFSTLEIQRTEQGDSAMYLCASSFWGDRATYEQYFGPGTRLTVT.

This clonotype was counted only a few times. The DNA for the CDR3 is TGCAGTGCTAGGAATATCCAGGGGGGAGGTGGCTACACCTTC. Protein sequence: CSARNIQGGGGYTF. V and J are TRBV20-1 and TRBJ1-2; 7 nucleotides line up with TRBD1. This CDR3 spans 14 amino acids. Germline CDR1 DFQATT, CDR2 SNEGSKA (reference sequence). J gave up 7 bases and V 3 bases, and 11 bases lay outside the gene matches.

The chain couples TRBV2 to TRBJ2-7; the match to TRBD1 covers 11 bases. Germline V gene sequence: CDR1 SNHLY, CDR2 FYNNEI. The trim removed 11 bases at V and 6 bases at J, leaving 9 bases unmatched. CDR3 length: 13 residues. The CDR3 loop is CAQNPGQGVEQYF. The CDR3 DNA reads TGTGCCCAAAATCCGGGACAGGGGGTCGAGCAGTACTTC.

This clonotype has just a few counts. This rearrangement joins TRBV29-1 to TRBJ1-2; D uncertain. Trimming cost V 0 bases and J 8 bases, with 4 bases left between them. CDR1 SQVTM and CDR2 ANQGSEA come from the germline V gene. CDR3 size: 10 residues. CDR3 residues: CSVEEWGYTF. DNA of the CDR3: TGCAGCGTTGAAGAGTGGGGCTACACCTTC.

The rearrangement joins TRBV27 to TRBJ1-1; D is possibly TRBD1 (5 bases). V was clipped by 2 bases and J by 1 base, with 11 bases between them. This CDR3 spans 15 amino acids. Germline V gene data show CDR1 as MNHEY and CDR2 as SMNVEV (reference sequence). CDR3 sequence: CASSLGGWANTEAFF. CDR3 bases: TGTGCCAGCAGTTTAGGGGGTTGGGCGAACACTGAAGCTTTCTTT.

The chain has TRBV2 and TRBJ1-5, with D maybe TRBD1 (5 bases). The length of the CDR3 is 15 residues. Trimming cost V 5 bases and J 3 bases, with 14 bases left between them. In germline, CDR1 is SNHLY, CDR2 FYNNEI. The CDR3 loop reads CASSRDPQPNQPQHF. The CDR3 nucleotides are TGTGCCAGCAGTCGGGACCCCCAACCCAATCAGCCCCAGCATTTT.

Comments on this clonotype: A much bigger clone sits one base away, suggesting this may be a read error. The chain combines TRBV20-1 with TRBJ2-1, with a weak D call TRBD2 (5 bases). Trimming took 1 base from V and 9 from J, leaving 22 bases between them. The germline V gene encodes CDR1 DFQATT and CDR2 SNEGSKA (reference sequence). The CDR3 consists of 16 residues. The CDR3 here is CSARGLRAATGFEQFF. The CDR3 coding sequence is TGCAGTGCTAGAGGTCTTAGAGCGGCCACTGGGTTTGAGCAGTTCTTC.

V gene TRBV5-6 combines with J gene TRBJ1-2; D unresolved. The CDR3 spans 15 residues. Per the germline V gene, CDR1 is SGHDT and CDR2 is YYEEEE. V was pared by 4 bases and J by 7 bases, with 20 bases between. CDR3 nucleotide sequence: TGTGCCAGCAGCCCCTTGGGTCCCCCTAGGAGTGGCTACACCTTC. This translates into CASSPLGPPRSGYTF.

There are a few counts of this clonotype. The chain links TRBV5-1 to TRBJ1-4; D ambiguous. This CDR3 spans 15 amino acids. Trimming pared 6 bases from V and 0 bases from J, leaving 12 bases between. Germline CDR1 is SGHRS and CDR2 is YFSETQ. The CDR3 spells CASTEGQTTNEKLFF. Here the CDR3 DNA reads TGCGCCAGCACGGAGGGTCAAACAACTAATGAAAAACTGTTTTTT.

A few counts support this clonotype. The rearrangement uses TRBV18 and TRBJ1-4; D unclear. Trimming shortened V by 4 bases and J by 7 bases, and 4 bases separated the two germline ends. CDR1 and CDR2 (germline): KGHSH, LQKENI. CDR3 size: 11 residues. The CDR3 loop reads CASSQGEKLFF. CDR3 nucleotide sequence: TGTGCCAGCTCACAGGGTGAAAAACTGTTTTTT. Drawing the rest from reference TRBV18 and TRBJ1-4, the complete variable domain is NAGVMQNPRHLVRRRGQEARLRCSPMKGHSHVYWYRQLPEEGLKFMVYLQKENIIDESGMPKERFSAEFPKEGPSILRIQQVVRGDSAAYFCASSQGEKLFFGSGTQLSVL.

This clonotype was found a few times. The V call is TRBV6-5, the J call TRBJ2-6; D may correspond to TRBD1 or TRBD2 (5 bases each). Trimming cost V 2 bases and J 4 bases, with 12 bases left between them. Germline-derived CDR1 and CDR2 are MNHEY and SVGAGI. The CDR3 spans 16 residues. In DNA form, the CDR3 reads TGTGCCAGCAGTTACAGAGGGGTCGGGGGGGCCAACGTCCTGACTTTC. Translated, it gives CASSYRGVGGANVLTF.

A few counts support this clonotype. CDR3 bases: TGCGCCAGCAGCTTGGGGAGGGACAGGGTAACCGAAGCTTTCTTT. Amino acids: CASSLGRDRVTEAFF. The chain links TRBV5-1 to TRBJ1-1; 9 positions match TRBD1. The J segment lost 8 bases and the V segment lost 0 bases, leaving 8 bases of the junction unmatched. Germline V gives CDR1 SGHRS, CDR2 YFSETQ. This CDR3 is built from 15 residues.

CDR3 loop: CASSSARVGWNTEAFF. The CDR3 DNA reads as TGTGCCAGCAGCTCCGCTAGGGTGGGATGGAACACTGAAGCTTTCTTT. This chain links TRBV7-9 with TRBJ1-1; D not resolved. The CDR3 is 16 residues long. V gave up 4 bases and J gave up 1 base, with 16 bases separating them. Looked up from germline, CDR1 is SEHNR and CDR2 is FQNEAQ (reference sequence).

This chain links TRBV5-5 with TRBJ2-7, with 7 bases matching TRBD1. Germline CDR1 reads SGHKS; CDR2 reads YYEKEE (reference sequence). There are 15 residues in the CDR3. V trimming: 0 bases; J trimming: 2 bases; junction bases outside the gene matches: 5. The CDR3 sequence: CASSLAPTGAYEQYF. As DNA, the CDR3 is TGTGCCAGCAGCTTGGCCCCCACAGGGGCCTACGAGCAGTACTTC.

This clonotype came up many times. The rearrangement links TRBV29-1 to TRBJ1-2, with TRBD1 matching 11 bases. The germline gives CDR1 SQVTM, CDR2 ANQGSEA. The ends lost 5 bases at V and 6 bases at J; junction bases unmatched: 5. The CDR3 consists of 13 residues. This CDR3 is CSVRGQGANGYTF. CDR3 in DNA: TGCAGCGTTCGAGGACAGGGGGCAAATGGCTACACCTTC.